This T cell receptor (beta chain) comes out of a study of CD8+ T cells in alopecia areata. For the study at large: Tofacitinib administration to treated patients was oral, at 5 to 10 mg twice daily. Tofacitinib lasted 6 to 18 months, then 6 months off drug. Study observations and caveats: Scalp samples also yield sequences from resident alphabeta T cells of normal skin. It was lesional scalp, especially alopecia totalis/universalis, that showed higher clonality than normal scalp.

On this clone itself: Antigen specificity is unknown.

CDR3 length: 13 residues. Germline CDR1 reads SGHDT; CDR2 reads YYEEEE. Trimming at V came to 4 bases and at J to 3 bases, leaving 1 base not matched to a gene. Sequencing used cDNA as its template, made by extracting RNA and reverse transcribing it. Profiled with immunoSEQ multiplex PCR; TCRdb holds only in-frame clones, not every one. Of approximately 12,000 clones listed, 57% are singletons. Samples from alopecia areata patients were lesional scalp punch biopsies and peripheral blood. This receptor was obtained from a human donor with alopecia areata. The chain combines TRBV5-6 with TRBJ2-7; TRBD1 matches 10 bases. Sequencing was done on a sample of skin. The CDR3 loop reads CASSRDRGYEQYF. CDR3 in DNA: TGTGCCAGCAGCCGGGACAGGGGCTACGAGCAGTACTTC.